This is a list of T cell receptor beta chains from one sample in a study of cytomegalovirus exposure and HLA in healthy donors. Profiling relied on immunoSEQ multiplex PCR, and the TCRdb table lists in-frame clones only, not all of them. The table shows about 240,000 clones, with around 85% occurring only once. Material for sequencing was PBMCs. The receptor source for this set is a woman in her twenties or thirties in good health and CMV-seropositive. CDR3s include the opening cysteine and the closing phenylalanine or tryptophan.

CDR3aa: CASSRGTGGDTQYF
len: 14
v_gene: TRBV18

CDR3aa: CASSQLPAGDAGELFF
len: 16
v_gene: TRBV5-1

CDR3aa: CSVVDRHYEQYF
len: 12
v_gene: TRBV29-1

CDR3aa: CASSFSGQETQYF
len: 13
v_gene: TRBV5-4

CDR3aa: CASSATGTVVGYTF
len: 14
v_gene: TRBV25-1

CDR3aa: CASTLIAPEQYF
len: 12
v_gene: TRBV11-2

CDR3aa: CASSQTGTPNYGYTF
len: 15
v_gene: TRBV4-1

CDR3aa: CASSYRTHSSYEQYF
len: 15
v_gene: TRBV6-5

CDR3aa: CASSLASQGPPDTQYF
len: 16
v_gene: TRBV27

CDR3aa: CASSERPEAYEQYF
len: 14
v_gene: TRBV6-1

CDR3aa: CASSLVALGAGYEQYF
len: 16
v_gene: TRBV7-9

CDR3aa: CASSMGQPSAQYF
len: 13
v_gene: TRBV11-3

CDR3aa: CASRGTGRAGRSDTEAFF
len: 18
v_gene: TRBV27

CDR3aa: CASSQGVAGQETQYF
len: 15
v_gene: TRBV4-1

CDR3aa: CASSVQAGHEQFF
len: 13
v_gene: TRBV27

CDR3aa: CASSRTVAYEQYF
len: 13
v_gene: TRBV27

CDR3aa: CASSRQGGPYEQYF
len: 14
v_gene: TRBV6-1

CDR3aa: CASSLTGWGYTF
len: 12
v_gene: TRBV11-2

CDR3aa: CASSLGQAYYGYTF
len: 14
v_gene: TRBV28

CDR3aa: CASSPHRSTRANVLTF
len: 16
v_gene: TRBV7-2

CDR3aa: CSVFGGRENEQFF
len: 13
v_gene: TRBV29-1

CDR3aa: CASSPLPGLNTEAFF
len: 15
v_gene: TRBV6-6

CDR3aa: CASSYILGREAYEQYF
len: 16
v_gene: TRBV6-6

CDR3aa: CASSQRGRNEQFF
len: 13
v_gene: TRBV6-6

CDR3aa: CASSLTGTRDEKLFF
len: 15
v_gene: TRBV5-1

CDR3aa: CASSLGDTGQETQYF
len: 15
v_gene: TRBV11-3

CDR3aa: CASSIGQGSRGLFF
len: 14
v_gene: TRBV28

CDR3aa: CASSFTSGFQETQYF
len: 15
v_gene: TRBV5-1

CDR3aa: CASRALDGEQFF
len: 12
v_gene: TRBV9

CDR3aa: CAVFGGSNEKLFF
len: 13
v_gene: TRBV28

CDR3aa: CASSYRGGTGLMEQYF
len: 16
v_gene: TRBV7-9

CDR3aa: CASRMTGNGYTF
len: 12
v_gene: TRBV11-2

CDR3aa: CATTRRDRGLYEQYF
len: 15
v_gene: TRBV7-9

CDR3aa: CASSLTGALNYGYTF
len: 15
v_gene: TRBV5-1

CDR3aa: CASSPYGRDQPQHF
len: 14
v_gene: TRBV18

CDR3aa: CASSLNTGTLGILLGGQFF
len: 19
v_gene: TRBV7-2

CDR3aa: CASSVGTSGWYEQYF
len: 15
v_gene: TRBV5-1

CDR3aa: CSVVEPGLAGGQTTDTQYF
len: 19
v_gene: TRBV29-1

CDR3aa: CASYWGPYYNEQFF
len: 14
v_gene: TRBV5-6

CDR3aa: CASSYGTGNNQPQHF
len: 15
v_gene: TRBV11-2

CDR3aa: CAQGGAGTDTQYF
len: 13
v_gene: TRBV7-2

CDR3aa: CASSLDLGLAGYNEQFF
len: 17
v_gene: TRBV11-2

CDR3aa: CASRRQGVGAGELFF
len: 15
v_gene: TRBV6-5

CDR3aa: CASSPRRGGRRGGEQFF
len: 17
v_gene: TRBV7-3

CDR3aa: CASSYAGDSYEQYF
len: 14
v_gene: TRBV27

CDR3aa: CASSPDSYEQYF
len: 12
v_gene: TRBV19

CDR3aa: CAWSGQGNQPQHF
len: 13
v_gene: TRBV30

CDR3aa: CASSLTGREQYF
len: 12
v_gene: TRBV5-1

CDR3aa: CASSFGWSGGYNEQFF
len: 16
v_gene: TRBV7-9

CDR3aa: CASSVNPSYEQYF
len: 13
v_gene: TRBV28

CDR3aa: CSVEGSGRRNEQYF
len: 14
v_gene: TRBV29-1

CDR3aa: CASRRADEAFF
len: 11
v_gene: TRBV6-5

CDR3aa: CASSSRTGNYGYTF
len: 14
v_gene: TRBV27

CDR3aa: CASSGGQGNYGYTF
len: 14
v_gene: TRBV5-4

CDR3aa: CASSPRSLVGAGYGYTF
len: 17
v_gene: TRBV7-2

CDR3aa: CASRSGLARGSYEQYF
len: 16
v_gene: TRBV28

CDR3aa: CASIGISGASTDTQYF
len: 16
v_gene: TRBV2

CDR3aa: CASSDGTGGVRLALEAFF
len: 18
v_gene: TRBV6-1

CDR3aa: CASSLDGLAGGTDTQYF
len: 17
v_gene: TRBV11-3

CDR3aa: CASTGSLYGYTF
len: 12
v_gene: TRBV6-1